This T cell receptor (beta chain) was sequenced in a study of T cells in Graves' hyperthyroidism and ophthalmopathy. RNA transcripts gave rise to amplified TCR beta CDR3 regions. With the HTBI primer set, the TCR CDR3 went through a first round of RT-PCR. In TCRdb, the multiplex PCR reads were re-called with MiXCR into one record per CDR3 protein. The sample holds under 650,000 distinct CDR3 sequences, under 20% seen once. The CDR3 is 11 amino acids. CDR1 is KGHDR and CDR2 is SFDVKD in the germline V gene. The sequencing sample was made of blood. The clonotype comes from a woman aged 30 to 39 with Graves' hyperthyroidism. This chain links TRBV24-1 with TRBJ2-7; unclear D gene. The DNA end is a closer match to TRBJ2-1, so the J assignment may be wrong. CDR3 protein: CATSAQYEQFF. CDR3 DNA sequence: TGTGCCACCAGTGCCCAGTACGAGCAGTTCTTC.